The sequence of this TCR beta chain was determined in a study of read filtering for tumor transcriptome and immune sequencing. This clonotype came up a few times. The antigen remains unidentified. From approximately 430 ng of RNA, a library with molecular barcoded alpha/delta and beta/gamma adaptors was made. Each CDR3 protein is one row after TCRdb ran MiXCR on the reads. Of some 15,000 distinct CDR3 sequences listed, about a fifth are singletons. Every patient had bone marrow sampled while the disease was active. CDR3 length: 13 residues. V gave up 3 bases and J gave up 5 bases, with 11 bases separating them. CDR1 KGHSH and CDR2 LQKENI come from the germline V gene. Study-wide results and limits: Correlation between methods rose after single-read clonotypes were removed.

The sequence derives from a donor aged 40 or over with multiple myeloma. The chain links TRBV18 to TRBJ2-7; no clear D gene. The sample was a population of CD138-negative cells sorted from bone marrow. The DNA for the CDR3 is TGTGCCAGCTCACCCTCGGGTTCCGACGAGCAGTACTTC. It is translated as CASSPSGSDEQYF.